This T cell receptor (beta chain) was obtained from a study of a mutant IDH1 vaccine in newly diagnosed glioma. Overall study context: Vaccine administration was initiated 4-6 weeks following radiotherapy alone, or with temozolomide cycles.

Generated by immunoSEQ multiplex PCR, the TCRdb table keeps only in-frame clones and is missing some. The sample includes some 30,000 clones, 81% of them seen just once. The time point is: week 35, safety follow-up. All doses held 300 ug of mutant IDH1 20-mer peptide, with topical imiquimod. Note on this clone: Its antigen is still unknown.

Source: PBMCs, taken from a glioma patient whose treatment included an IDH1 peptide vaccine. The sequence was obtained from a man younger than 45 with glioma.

The CDR3 region is CASRGLGFSYEQYF. The CDR3 DNA reads as TGTGCCAGCAGAGGATTGGGGTTTTCCTACGAGCAGTACTTC. V usage is TRBV6-5 and J usage is TRBJ2-7, with D hard to call. The CDR3 has 14 amino acids. V lost 6 bases and J 1 base, leaving 13 bases between the germline ends. CDR1 is MNHEY and CDR2 is SVGAGI in the germline V gene.